The present TCR beta chain was sequenced within a study of T cell responses to AZD1222 COVID-19 vaccine. This CDR3 has 15 amino acids. Trimming cost V 1 base and J 3 bases, with 11 bases left between them. Germline CDR1 and CDR2: SEHNR and FQNEAQ (reference sequence). Clones were read by immunoSEQ multiplex PCR, and TCRdb kept only the in-frame ones, dropping some. Counted here are 200,000 or so clones, roughly 92% occurring once; the ten biggest clones make up 10%. This clonotype was sampled from an adult in good health. The source material was peripheral blood, sampled on day 0 of AZD1222 vaccination. This chain links TRBV7-9 with TRBJ2-3, with D possibly called TRBD1 or TRBD2 (5 bases each). The DNA of the CDR3 is TGTGCCAGCAGCTTAGGGGGACGCAGGACAGATACGCAGTATTTT. This codes for CASSLGGRRTDTQYF. The full variable domain, rest sourced from reference TRBV7-9 and TRBJ2-3, is DTGVSQNPRHKITKRGQNVTFRCDPISEHNRLYWYRQTLGQGPEFLTYFQNEAQLEKSRLLSDRFSAERPKGSFSTLEIQRTEQGDSAMYLCASSLGGRRTDTQYFGPGTRLTVL.